Detailed here is one T cell receptor beta chain. Its antigen is as yet unknown. The data originate from a study of post-analysis software for immune sequencing data. Turning to the study itself: The courses of disease that were included comprised relapsing-remitting, secondary progressive and progressive-relapsing multiple sclerosis. Broader study findings: Controls showed significantly higher normalized Chao1 diversity than did multiple sclerosis patients. Batch-mates among the samples co-clustered strongly by F measure. TRBV5-6, TRBV5-1 and TRBV20-1 belonged to a set of a handful of TRBV segments that were more frequent in patients than controls.

The authors incorporated unique molecular identifiers into the TCR beta cDNA libraries. The T cell input of about 1 to 10 million gave about 470,000 cDNA molecules. TCRdb re-called the PCR reads with MiXCR, one entry per CDR3 protein. Here the sample spans fewer than 600,000 distinct CDR3 sequences, 45% being singletons. Trimming at V came to 0 bases and at J to 4 bases, leaving 4 bases not matched to a gene. Germline V lookup: CDR1 SGDLS, CDR2 YYNGEE. The CDR3 sequence is 15 residues long. V gene TRBV9 combines with J gene TRBJ2-1; TRBD1 matches 7 bases. This receptor was identified in a girl aged 10 to 17 with multiple sclerosis. Sample: blood. As DNA, the CDR3 is TGTGCCAGCAGCGTAGTCGGGACAGCATACAATGAGCAGTTCTTC. Protein product: CASSVVGTAYNEQFF. Filled out from reference TRBV9 and TRBJ2-1, the complete variable domain reads DSGVTQTPKHLITATGQRVTLRCSPRSGDLSVYWYQQSLDQGLQFLIQYYNGEERAKGNILERFSAQQFPDLHSELNLSSLELGDSALYFCASSVVGTAYNEQFFGPGTRLTVL.